This TCR beta chain came from a study of blood T cell repertoires in COVID-19. Whole-study context: Researchers got acute and convalescent COVID-19 samples from the United States, Italy and Spain. T cells, B-cell-depleted T cells, or PBMCs provided the cDNA or gDNA that served as material.

As processed by the authors: Amplification of reference gene primers provided the estimated nucleated cell counts. Data came from immunoSEQ multiplex PCR; TCRdb stores just in-frame clones and leaves some out. V and J calls and clone size are those listed in that table; D and trimming were worked out from the DNA. The sample yields 190,000 or so clones, about nine tenths seen once. This CDR3 spans 19 amino acids. V dropped 2 bases and J dropped 2; count of bases not matched to a gene: 17. Germline loops: CDR1 MRHNA, CDR2 SNTAGT. V gene TRBV6-4 combines with J gene TRBJ2-7; 8 bases map to TRBD1. What was sequenced was peripheral blood. The TCR sequence derives from a man in his forties with acute or convalescent COVID-19. As DNA, the CDR3 is TGTGCCAGCAGTGACCCCCGACAGGGGACCCTTCACCTTCCCTACGAGCAGTACTTC. It translates to CASSDPRQGTLHLPYEQYF.